The 16 T cell receptor beta chains below come from one sample, sequenced in a study of OX40 agonist ivuxolimab in advanced cancers. Libraries came from the immunoSEQ multiplex PCR assay. The immuneACCESS repertoire file appears here via TCRdb, limited to in-frame rearrangements. These files lack a portion of the clones; in checked studies, under half of the deficit traces to unresolved V genes, and the cause of the others is not known. In this sample the table shows about 95,000 clones, about 85% of which occur a single time. 3.8% of the sample is held by the ten biggest clonotypes. Source: CD4+ or CD8+ T cells sorted from blood, taken in a trial of the OX40 agonist ivuxolimab. Receptors originate from an adult with an advanced solid tumor such as melanoma, head and neck, liver or kidney cancer.

The J gene is TRBJ1-5, the V gene TRBV28; no definite D call. This CDR3 comprises 12 residues. V lost 7 bases and J 6 bases, leaving 10 bases between the germline ends. Germline lookup yields CDR1 MDHEN and CDR2 SYDVKM. The CDR3 region is CASTTSGQPQHF. In DNA form, the CDR3 reads TGTGCCAGCACAACGTCGGGTCAGCCCCAGCATTTT.

The gene calls are TRBV4-3 and TRBJ2-3; no definite D call. The V end lost 1 base, the J end lost 6 bases, and 11 bases lay between the germline ends. Germline V gives CDR1 LGHNA, CDR2 YSLEER. This CDR3 is 14 amino acids long. Here the CDR3 reads CASSQGVAPDTQYF. CDR3 bases: TGCGCCAGCAGCCAAGGGGTGGCCCCCGATACGCAGTATTTT.

The chain uses TRBV6-1 and TRBJ2-7; 12 nucleotides agree with TRBD1. V gave up 4 bases and J gave up 2 bases; unmatched junction bases: 12. The CDR3 extends over 18 amino acids. Germline V lookup: CDR1 MNHNS, CDR2 SASEGT. This CDR3 reads CASSGVGQGAGAPYEQYF. The CDR3, as DNA: TGTGCCAGCAGTGGAGTGGGACAGGGGGCGGGGGCCCCCTACGAGCAGTACTTC.

The chain has TRBV18 and TRBJ2-1; the D gene is possibly TRBD1 (5 bases). Trimming removed 5 bases from V and 6 bases from J, with 11 bases in between. Germline CDR1 reads KGHSH; CDR2 reads LQKENI. The CDR3 totals 13 residues. CDR3: CASSLGHINEQFF. For the CDR3, the DNA is TGTGCCAGCTCATTGGGGCATATCAATGAGCAGTTCTTC.

Concerning this clone: The junction differs from germline at one of its ends, possibly a read error. The chain combines TRBV18 with TRBJ2-5; 8 bases align to TRBD2. The CDR3 sequence is 12 residues long. Germline V gives CDR1 KGHSH, CDR2 LQKENI. The CDR3 loop is CASSTTTSEFDF. The CDR3 coding sequence is TGTGCCAGCTCAACCACGACTAGCGAGTTCGACTTC.

This clone was seen only once. The rearrangement uses TRBV7-2 and TRBJ2-1; D ambiguous. This CDR3 is 14 amino acids long. V was clipped by 1 base and J by 12 bases, with 16 bases between them. CDR1 and CDR2 from the germline V gene are SGHTA and FQGNSA. CDR3 residues: CASSLDPNSVAQFF. DNA for the CDR3: TGTGCCAGCAGCTTAGACCCCAACTCGGTGGCGCAGTTCTTC.

This clone was counted between two and nine times. V and J are TRBV7-2 and TRBJ1-1; D not resolved. Trimming stripped 1 base from V and 4 bases from J, with 10 bases between. The CDR3 covers 14 residues. Per germline, CDR1 SGHTA and CDR2 FQGNSA. CDR3 loop: CASSLGGRGTEAFF. The CDR3 nucleotides are TGTGCCAGCAGCTTAGGGGGAAGAGGCACTGAAGCTTTCTTT. Full variable domain (missing parts from reference TRBV7-2 and TRBJ1-1): GAGVSQSPSNKVTEKGKDVELRCDPISGHTALYWYRQSLGQGLEFLIYFQGNSAPDKSGLPSDRFSAERTGGSVSTLTIQRTQQEDSAVYLCASSLGGRGTEAFFGQGTRLTVV.

The chain combines TRBV19 with TRBJ2-7; D not certain. This CDR3 is 13 amino acids long. Germline V gene sequence: CDR1 LNHDA, CDR2 SQIVND (reference sequence). Trimming removed 1 base at V and 2 bases at J, with 6 bases between. CDR3 nucleotide sequence: TGTGCCAGTAGTATAGGTAGGCCCTACGAGCAGTACTTC. It translates to CASSIGRPYEQYF.

The CDR3 reads CASSLDLAATTDEQFF. For the CDR3, the DNA is TGTGCCAGCAGCTTAGATCTAGCGGCCACCACAGATGAGCAGTTCTTC. The V gene is TRBV7-2, the J gene TRBJ2-1; 7 bases are a match to TRBD2. The V segment lost 1 base and the J segment 8 bases; nucleotides outside the gene matches: 11. The length of the CDR3 is 16 residues. Germline V gives CDR1 SGHTA, CDR2 FQGNSA.

This clone was detected once. V usage is TRBV11-1 and J usage is TRBJ2-1; D unresolved. The CDR3 is made up of 12 amino acids. Trimming cost V 6 bases and J 9 bases, with 12 bases left between them. Per the germline V gene, CDR1 is SGHAT and CDR2 is FQDESV (reference sequence). Here the CDR3 reads CASSPEGGEQFF. The CDR3 DNA reads TGTGCCAGCAGTCCGGAAGGCGGTGAGCAGTTCTTC.

The chain carries TRBV12-5 and TRBJ2-4; tentative D call: TRBD1 (5 bases). Trimming cost V 1 base and J 8 bases, with 12 bases left between them. The germline V gene encodes CDR1 LGHNT and CDR2 FRNRAP. The CDR3 has 14 amino acids. The CDR3 DNA is TGTGCTAGTGGTTTGGGGCAGGGATGGGACATTCAGTACTTC. As protein: CASGLGQGWDIQYF.

The chain couples TRBV19 to TRBJ2-5; D assignment may be TRBD1 or TRBD2 (5 bases each). This CDR3 spans 11 amino acids. V lost 3 bases to trimming and J lost 11 bases, with 10 bases between them. CDR1 LNHDA and CDR2 SQIVND come from the germline V gene (reference sequence). The CDR3 nucleotides are TGTGCCAGTAGTATGCAGGGAGAGCAGTACTTC. Protein sequence: CASSMQGEQYF.

The rearrangement uses TRBV20-1 and TRBJ2-7; D uncertain. The germline V gene has CDR1 DFQATT and CDR2 SNEGSKA (reference sequence). V was shortened by 6 bases and J by 5 bases, with 11 bases between the two germline ends. CDR3 length: 11 amino acids. This CDR3 is CSAEEPHEQYF. The CDR3, as DNA: TGCAGTGCCGAAGAACCCCACGAGCAGTACTTC.

Only one count was recorded for this clone. The V call is TRBV2, the J call TRBJ2-1; D is unresolved. Trimming cost V 7 bases and J 0 bases, with 7 bases left between them. Germline assignment: CDR1 SNHLY and CDR2 FYNNEI. The CDR3 has 13 residues. This CDR3 is CASTGASYNEQFF. Written as DNA, the CDR3 is TGTGCCAGCACTGGCGCCTCCTACAATGAGCAGTTCTTC.

J is TRBJ2-5 and V is TRBV28; D is unresolved. The CDR3 is 13 residues long. Deletions cut 9 bases from V and 0 bases from J, with 11 bases between. Germline-derived CDR1 and CDR2 are MDHEN and SYDVKM. The CDR3 DNA reads TGTGCCAGTGGACCGCCGTACCAAGAGACCCAGTACTTC. Protein sequence: CASGPPYQETQYF.

The chain carries TRBV28 and TRBJ2-3, with TRBD1 as a possible D gene (6 bases). The CDR3 has 12 residues. CDR1 is MDHEN and CDR2 is SYDVKM in the germline V gene. Trimming left V 6 bases short and J 4 bases short, with 8 bases between. The CDR3 DNA is TGTGCCAGCAGCAGGGGCGCAGATACGCAGTATTTT. It is translated as CASSRGADTQYF.